Listed here are 22 T cell receptor beta chains from one sample, sequenced in a study of T cells in Graves' hyperthyroidism and ophthalmopathy (dated by TCRdb to between 2019 and 2020). Receptors were amplified or captured by multiplex PCR. The sequencer listed for this sample is Illumina HiSeq 2000. The TCR beta CDR3 regions were amplified from RNA transcripts. The first round of RT-PCR for the TCR CDR3 was performed with the HTBI primer set and the Qiagen OneStep RT-PCR kit. TCRdb took the public reads, trimmed them with fastp at Q25, ran MiXCR for clone calling and kept in-frame beta chains. CDR3 protein duplicates are merged, each entry listing the most common genes and DNA. This sample comprises 600,000 to 650,000 distinct CDR3 sequences, around 15% of them detected only once. The ten largest clonotypes hold 3% to 4.5% of the sample. The sequenced material came from blood. The receptor source for this set is a woman younger than 45 with Graves' hyperthyroidism.

This chain links TRBV9 with TRBJ1-2, with TRBD1 matching over 9 bases. Germline lookup yields CDR1 SGDLS and CDR2 YYNGEE. The CDR3 consists of 14 residues. Germline trimming cut 0 bases from V and 4 bases from J; bases unmatched to any gene: 1. The CDR3 DNA reads as TGTGCCAGCAGCGTAGGGACAGGGGCCTATGGCTACACCTTC. This sequence encodes CASSVGTGAYGYTF.

This clonotype was recorded at least ten times. The V and J genes are TRBV28 and TRBJ1-2; 9 bases fit TRBD1. The CDR3 covers 15 residues. Looked up from germline, CDR1 is MDHEN and CDR2 is SYDVKM. J gave up 4 bases and V 4 bases, and 7 bases lay outside the gene matches. CDR3 sequence (DNA): TGTGCCAGCAGTTATACAGGGGGCGATAGCTATGGCTACACCTTC. It is translated as CASSYTGGDSYGYTF.

This clonotype appeared many times. The chain carries TRBV7-3 and TRBJ1-1; weak D call: TRBD1 (5 bases). V lost 3 bases and J 6 bases, leaving 11 bases between the germline ends. Germline CDR1 is SGHTA and CDR2 is FQGTGA. The length of the CDR3 is 13 residues. The CDR3 spells CASSFRWGSEAFF. The CDR3 DNA reads TGTGCCAGCAGCTTCAGGTGGGGGTCTGAAGCTTTCTTT.

This clonotype occurred many times. J is TRBJ2-1 and V is TRBV27; 15 positions agree with TRBD2. CDR1 MNHEY and CDR2 SMNVEV come from the germline V gene (reference sequence). The ends lost 6 bases at V and 9 bases at J; junction bases unmatched: 3. This CDR3 spans 14 amino acids. In DNA form, the CDR3 reads TGTGCCAGCAGCCTGGGACTAGCGGGAGGTGAGCAGTTCTTC. Its protein product is CASSLGLAGGEQFF.

The chain uses TRBV5-1 and TRBJ2-3; 9 bases map to TRBD2. Germline trimming cut 0 bases from V and 4 bases from J; bases unmatched to any gene: 3. This CDR3 spans 15 amino acids. Germline CDR1 is SGHRS and CDR2 is YFSETQ. CDR3 bases: TGCGCCAGCAGCTTGGTGGCGGGAGGGCCAGATACGCAGTATTTT. Residues: CASSLVAGGPDTQYF.

The chain is built from TRBV27 and TRBJ1-5; D is perhaps TRBD1 (6 bases). Trimming removed 0 bases from V and 7 bases from J, with 13 bases in between. Germline CDR1 is MNHEY and CDR2 is SMNVEV (reference sequence). The CDR3 contains 15 residues. The CDR3 here is CASSLSSGAEQPQHF. The CDR3 region has the DNA TGTGCCAGCAGTTTATCATCGGGGGCAGAGCAGCCCCAGCATTTT.

This clonotype occurred many times. The rearrangement links TRBV7-9 to TRBJ2-1, with TRBD1 as a possible D gene (6 bases). Germline loops: CDR1 SEHNR, CDR2 FQNEAQ (reference sequence). V was cut by 6 bases and J by 6 bases, with 15 bases left in between. CDR3 size: 14 residues. CDR3 protein: CASSFGLGGNEQFF. The CDR3 DNA is TGTGCCAGCAGTTTTGGGCTAGGGGGCAATGAGCAGTTCTTC.

The V gene is TRBV9, the J gene TRBJ2-1, with TRBD2 matching over 7 bases. This CDR3 region has 13 residues. The ends lost 3 bases at V and 12 bases at J; junction bases unmatched: 9. Per the germline V gene, CDR1 is SGDLS and CDR2 is YYNGEE. This CDR3 is CASSATGLGSQFF. The CDR3 DNA is TGTGCCAGCAGCGCCACCGGACTAGGTTCGCAGTTCTTC.

This clonotype was seen many times. The chain recombines TRBV7-2 with TRBJ2-3; a possible D gene is TRBD2 (7 bases). The CDR3 is made up of 15 amino acids. CDR1 and CDR2 (germline): SGHTA, FQGNSA. V was shortened by 4 bases and J by 6 bases, with 17 bases between the two germline ends. The CDR3 loop is CASSWEGGRVDTQYF. The CDR3 nucleotides are TGTGCCAGCAGCTGGGAGGGGGGCCGGGTGGATACGCAGTATTTT.

The table lists this clonotype with many counts. The chain is built from TRBV11-3 and TRBJ2-1, with TRBD1 matching 9 bases. J was trimmed by 8 bases and V by 5 bases; bases with no gene match: 4. Germline V gene sequence: CDR1 SGHNT, CDR2 YENEEA. This CDR3 comprises 13 residues. In DNA, the CDR3 is TGTGCCAGCAGCCGGGACAGGGTCCATGAGCAGTTCTTC. This encodes CASSRDRVHEQFF.

Many counts were recorded for this clonotype. The V call is TRBV28, the J call TRBJ2-1; possibly TRBD2 for D (5 bases). The CDR3 totals 15 residues. CDR1 is MDHEN, CDR2 SYDVKM, per germline. Trimming removed 4 bases from V and 4 bases from J, with 14 bases in between. The CDR3, as DNA: TGTGCCAGCAGTTCTACTACTAGACCTTACAATGAGCAGTTCTTC. Translated: CASSSTTRPYNEQFF.

This clonotype was detected many times. The chain couples TRBV28 to TRBJ1-6, with 7 bases identical to TRBD1. CDR1 is MDHEN and CDR2 is SYDVKM in the germline V gene. After removal of 6 bases from V and 10 bases from J, the junction contained 9 bases not matched to a gene. The CDR3 length is 14 residues. The CDR3 nucleotides are TGTGCCAGCAGCCTACCACAGGGGAGATCACCCCTCCACTTT. Its protein is CASSLPQGRSPLHF.

At least ten counts were recorded for this clonotype. The V call is TRBV29-1, the J call TRBJ2-1; TRBD2 agrees at 10 bases. The CDR3 consists of 13 residues. In germline, CDR1 is SQVTM, CDR2 ANQGSEA. The CDR3 DNA reads TGCACAACCGGGACTAGCGTTTACAATGAGCAGTTCTTC. Translating gives CTTGTSVYNEQFF.

This clonotype was seen only a few times. The chain couples TRBV3-1 to TRBJ1-5, with D perhaps TRBD1 (6 bases). V lost 0 bases to trimming and J lost 3 bases, with 15 bases between them. CDR1 is LGHDT, CDR2 YNNKEL, per germline (reference sequence). This CDR3 has 17 residues. In nucleotides, the CDR3 is TGTGCCAGCAGCCAAGATACCGGACAGACTATCAATCAGCCCCAGCATTTT. Protein product: CASSQDTGQTINQPQHF.

This clonotype was recorded a few times. The rearrangement joins TRBV11-2 to TRBJ2-2; 7 positions match TRBD2. CDR1 and CDR2 (germline): SGHAT, FQNNGV. V lost 4 bases to trimming and J lost 7 bases; unmatched junction nucleotides: 9. There are 15 residues in the CDR3. CDR3 region: CASSSLRLANGELFF. The DNA of the CDR3 is TGTGCCAGCAGCTCCCTCCGACTAGCCAACGGGGAGCTGTTTTTT.

This clonotype was observed at least ten times. The chain recombines TRBV7-2 with TRBJ2-1; 12 nucleotides match TRBD2. Germline CDR1 is SGHTA and CDR2 is FQGNSA. V trimming: 5 bases; J trimming: 9 bases; junction bases outside the gene matches: 8. The CDR3 loop spans 15 amino acids. CDR3 bases: TGTGCCAGCAGCCCAACTAGCGGGAGGTTAGGTGAGCAGTTCTTC. It specifies CASSPTSGRLGEQFF.

This rearrangement joins TRBV5-4 to TRBJ2-5, with 8 bases aligning to TRBD2. There are 16 residues in the CDR3. V lost 2 bases, J lost 1 base, and 7 bases stayed unmatched. Germline loops: CDR1 SGHNT, CDR2 YYREEE (reference sequence). CDR3 sequence: CASSFTVAGFQETQYF. CDR3 coding DNA: TGTGCCAGCAGCTTTACGGTAGCGGGGTTCCAAGAGACCCAGTACTTC.

The chain combines TRBV6-2 or TRBV6-3 with TRBJ2-1; 14 bases are shared with TRBD2. The CDR3 runs to 20 residues. Losses at the gene ends were 4 bases for V and 2 bases for J; bases not matched to a gene: 13. Germline V lookup: CDR1 MNHEY, CDR2 SVGEGT. CDR3 region: CASSSLGLAGGADAYNEQFF. For the CDR3, the DNA is TGTGCCAGCAGTTCTCTCGGACTAGCGGGAGGAGCAGACGCCTACAATGAGCAGTTCTTC.

This clonotype was observed at least ten times. This chain connects TRBV20-1 to TRBJ2-7, with a tentative D call TRBD2 (6 bases). Germline V gene sequence: CDR1 DFQATT, CDR2 SNEGSKA (reference sequence). This CDR3 region has 15 residues. Trimming pared 5 bases from V and 3 bases from J, leaving 20 bases between. In nucleotides, the CDR3 is TGCAGTGCTGGTAAGTCCGTCGGGAGCCGCTACGAGCAGTACTTC. Translated: CSAGKSVGSRYEQYF.

The sample holds a few counts of this clonotype. The chain joins TRBV6-2 or TRBV6-3 to TRBJ2-7, with 9 bases fitting TRBD2. Trimming cost V 0 bases and J 3 bases; bases outside gene matches: 6. Germline CDR1 MNHEY, CDR2 SVGEGT. This CDR3 is built from 16 residues. CDR3 protein: CASSYSASGINYEQYF. CDR3 bases: TGTGCCAGCAGTTACTCGGCTAGCGGGATAAACTACGAGCAGTACTTC.

This clonotype was seen at least ten times. The V gene is TRBV2, the J gene TRBJ2-1, with a possible D match to TRBD1 (6 bases). The CDR3 is 12 residues long. CDR1 and CDR2 from the germline V gene are SNHLY and FYNNEI. Trimming removed 8 bases from V and 8 bases from J, with 13 bases in between. CDR3 loop: CASGVQGYEQFF. The CDR3 DNA reads TGTGCCAGCGGGGTACAGGGCTATGAGCAGTTCTTC.

This clonotype was counted at least ten times. The rearrangement links TRBV10-1 to TRBJ1-1; D gene uncertain. This CDR3 region has 13 residues. V was shortened by 6 bases and J by 1 base, with 9 bases between the two germline ends. Germline V lookup: CDR1 WNHNN, CDR2 SYGVQD (reference sequence). CDR3 nucleotide sequence: TGCGCCAGCAGCCATTCGGGGAACACTGAAGCTTTCTTT. It specifies CASSHSGNTEAFF.